The 9 T cell receptor beta chains reported below all come from one sample, sequenced in a study of blood T cell repertoires in COVID-19. Profiled with immunoSEQ multiplex PCR; TCRdb holds only in-frame clones, not every one. The profile shows around 150,000 clones, 75% to 90% of them singletons. Sequenced: peripheral blood. These receptors were collected from an older woman with active or convalescent COVID-19.

The chain joins TRBV19 to TRBJ1-5, with 10 bases that match TRBD1. Germline V gives CDR1 LNHDA, CDR2 SQIVND (reference sequence). V was pared by 5 bases and J by 5 bases, with 6 bases of the junction left unmatched. The CDR3 consists of 15 residues. CDR3 nucleotides: TGTGCCAGTAGTTCCTCGACAGGGGGCCATCAGCCCCAGCATTTT. Amino acids: CASSSSTGGHQPQHF.

V gene TRBV3-1 (or the pseudogene TRBV3-2) combines with J gene TRBJ2-1; 15 bases agree with TRBD2. Germline V lookup: CDR1 LGHDT, CDR2 YNNKEL (reference sequence). This CDR3 contains 16 residues. V lost 4 bases to trimming and J lost 5 bases; unmatched junction nucleotides: 3. The CDR3: CASSRGLAGGNNEQFF. The CDR3 region has the DNA TGTGCCAGCAGCCGGGGACTAGCGGGGGGAAACAATGAGCAGTTCTTC.

This chain joins TRBV11-2 and TRBJ2-7; D not certain. The CDR3 totals 13 residues. Germline CDR1 and CDR2: SGHAT and FQNNGV. V was trimmed by 0 bases and J by 2 bases, leaving 5 bases between them. The DNA of the CDR3 is TGTGCCAGCAGCTTAGATCGTCCCTACGAGCAGTACTTC. Translated: CASSLDRPYEQYF. Variable domain in full (rest from reference TRBV11-2 and TRBJ2-7): EAGVAQSPRYKIIEKRQSVAFWCNPISGHATLYWYQQILGQGPKLLIQFQNNGVVDDSQLPKDRFSAERLKGVDSTLKIQPAKLEDSAVYLCASSLDRPYEQYFGPGTRLTVT.

The J gene is TRBJ2-7, the V gene TRBV21-1; the table's D call, TRBD1, has no DNA check behind it. TRBV21-1 is deemed a pseudogene. The CDR3 is 14 residues long. CDR3 loop: CASSNRKNSYEQYF. CDR3 nucleotide sequence: TGTGCCAGCAGCAACAGAAAAAATTCCTACGAGCAGTACTTC.

The chain has TRBV3-1 (or the pseudogene TRBV3-2) and TRBJ2-1; D gene unclear. The V and J ends lost 1 base and 5 bases respectively, with 9 bases between them. CDR3 length: 14 residues. Looked up from germline, CDR1 is LGHDT and CDR2 is YNNKEL (reference sequence). The CDR3 spells CASSQVGRNNEQFF. CDR3 nucleotide sequence: TGTGCCAGCAGCCAAGTTGGCAGGAACAATGAGCAGTTCTTC.

This chain joins TRBV3-1 (or the pseudogene TRBV3-2) and TRBJ2-1, with TRBD1 matching 10 bases. CDR1 is LGHDT and CDR2 is YNNKEL in the germline V gene (reference sequence). Germline trimming cut 1 base from V and 10 bases from J; bases unmatched to any gene: 4. The CDR3 length is 14 residues. DNA of the CDR3: TGTGCCAGCAGCCAAGGGGGGACAGGGGAAGAGCAGTTCTTC. Translation: CASSQGGTGEEQFF.

This clone was found a few times. The rearrangement uses TRBV18 and TRBJ1-6; 7 bases fit TRBD1. V lost 2 bases to trimming and J lost 7 bases; unmatched junction nucleotides: 14. In germline, CDR1 is KGHSH, CDR2 LQKENI. The CDR3 has 18 residues. This chain's CDR3 is CASSPADRVRLWNSPLHF. CDR3 sequence (DNA): TGTGCCAGCTCACCAGCTGACAGGGTACGGCTGTGGAATTCACCCCTCCACTTT.

V and J are TRBV30 and TRBJ1-2; TRBD1 matches 8 bases. The CDR3 contains 14 residues. V gave up 4 bases and J gave up 7 bases; unmatched junction bases: 11. In germline, CDR1 is GTSNPN, CDR2 SVGIG (reference sequence). DNA of the CDR3: TGTGCCTGGACCCGCCCGGGGCAGGGGGCTGGCTACACCTTC. Translating gives CAWTRPGQGAGYTF.

The chain links TRBV5-6 to TRBJ1-2; D remains unclear. CDR1 is SGHDT, CDR2 YYEEEE, per germline. The CDR3 has 12 amino acids. Trimming left V 0 bases short and J 8 bases short, with 8 bases between. The CDR3 protein is CASSLAGGGYTF. CDR3 nucleotides: TGTGCCAGCAGCTTGGCGGGTGGGGGCTACACCTTC.